A selection of T cell receptor beta chains follows, all from one sample in a study of T cell responses to AZD1222 COVID-19 vaccine. Here immunoSEQ multiplex PCR was the method, and the copy in TCRdb shows in-frame clones only, minus some. The sample yields around 190,000 clones, around 94% seen once. The sequences come from peripheral blood, collected on day 0 of AZD1222 vaccination. All receptors derive from an adult in good health. The CDR3 runs from the conserved cysteine through the conserved F or W. The D gene is left open where the match is weak. Expanded clones are given a class, and other clones once, few, many or no size at all.

clone size	D gene	V gene	J gene	CDR3 protein	CDR3 DNA
.	.	TRBV12-3/TRBV12-4	TRBJ1-1	CASGPRRTEAFF	TGTGCCAGCGGACCCAGGAGGACTGAAGCTTTCTTT
.	.	TRBV10-3	TRBJ2-5	CAISEQASGETQYF	TGTGCCATCAGTGAACAAGCTAGTGGAGAGACCCAGTACTTC
.	.	TRBV7-9	TRBJ2-2	CASSLRGGLSGELFF	TGTGCCAGCAGCTTACGGGGCGGCCTTTCCGGGGAGCTGTTTTTT
.	TRBD1	TRBV27	TRBJ2-2	CASLSPGTGNTGELFF	TGTGCCAGCCTAAGCCCCGGGACAGGGAACACCGGGGAGCTGTTTTTT
.	.	TRBV5-8	TRBJ1-4	CASSLVRGGGEKLFF	TGTGCCAGCAGCTTGGTCAGGGGCGGGGGTGAAAAACTGTTTTTT
.	.	TRBV5-8	TRBJ1-5	CASRFGQLHQPQHF	TGTGCCAGCAGGTTTGGACAGCTCCATCAGCCCCAGCATTTT
.	.	TRBV4-2	TRBJ1-5	CASSQDIGQPQHF	TGTGCCAGCAGCCAAGATATCGGCCAGCCCCAGCATTTT
.	TRBD1	TRBV20-1	TRBJ1-5	CSASSGTGISNQPQHF	TGCAGTGCTAGTTCCGGGACAGGGATTAGCAATCAGCCCCAGCATTTT
.	.	TRBV28	TRBJ1-4	CASSPSFSGTSTNEKLFF	TGTGCCAGCAGTCCCTCCTTTAGCGGTACTTCAACTAATGAAAAACTGTTTTTT
.	TRBD1	TRBV5-5	TRBJ1-1	CASSNSRIGGMNTEAFF	TGTGCCAGCAGCAACTCAAGAATAGGGGGCATGAACACTGAAGCTTTCTTT
.	.	TRBV11-1	TRBJ2-3	CASSPRPGAGDTQYF	TGTGCCAGCAGCCCGCGGCCAGGGGCAGGAGATACGCAGTATTTT
.	.	TRBV19	TRBJ1-5	CASSRTVSNQPQHF	TGTGCCAGTAGTCGGACAGTTAGCAATCAGCCCCAGCATTTT
.	TRBD1	TRBV6-1	TRBJ1-5	CASSEGDRGRRPQHF	TGTGCCAGCAGTGAAGGGGACAGGGGCAGACGGCCCCAGCATTTT
.	.	TRBV11-3	TRBJ2-3	CASSLGGTRTDTQYF	TGTGCCAGCAGCCTAGGGGGGACCCGCACAGATACGCAGTATTTT
.	.	TRBV4-2	TRBJ1-5	CASSQERNQPQHF	TGTGCCAGCAGCCAAGAACGCAATCAGCCCCAGCATTTT
.	.	TRBV24-1	TRBJ2-7	CATSDFPGSYEQYF	TGTGCCACCAGTGATTTTCCAGGGTCCTACGAGCAGTACTTC
once	.	TRBV19	TRBJ1-5	CASQGLVNQPQHF	TGTGCCAGCCAGGGACTAGTGAATCAGCCCCAGCATTTT
.	TRBD2	TRBV5-1	TRBJ2-7	CASSLGTSGGAYEQYF	TGCGCCAGCAGCCTGGGGACTAGCGGGGGGGCCTACGAGCAGTACTTC
.	TRBD1	TRBV10-3	TRBJ2-3	CANSGTGAPDTQYF	TGTGCCAACTCCGGGACAGGGGCCCCAGATACGCAGTATTTT
.	.	TRBV12-3/TRBV12-4	TRBJ1-1	CASSSLKGTEAFF	TGTGCCAGCAGTTCCTTAAAGGGCACTGAAGCTTTCTTT
.	.	TRBV5-1	TRBJ1-2	CASSLESGVYGYTF	TGCGCCAGCAGCTTGGAATCAGGGGTCTATGGCTACACCTTC
.	TRBD1	TRBV10-1	TRBJ2-7	CASSPRGTGNEQYF	TGCGCCAGCAGCCCGCGTGGGACAGGGAACGAGCAGTACTTC
once	TRBD2	TRBV6-2/TRBV6-3	TRBJ2-3	CASSQTSGGPTDTQYF	TGTGCCAGCAGCCAGACTAGCGGGGGACCCACAGATACGCAGTATTTT
.	.	TRBV4-3	TRBJ2-4	CASSQAGHEGPQNIQYF	TGCGCCAGCAGCCAAGCGGGACATGAAGGGCCCCAAAACATTCAGTACTTC
.	.	TRBV19	TRBJ1-1	CASRWVPGTEAFF	TGTGCCAGCAGGTGGGTCCCGGGTACTGAAGCTTTCTTT
.	TRBD1	TRBV27	TRBJ1-5	CASSSIQGAGGNQPQHF	TGTGCCAGCAGTTCGATACAGGGGGCTGGTGGCAATCAGCCCCAGCATTTT
.	TRBD1	TRBV19	TRBJ1-4	CASSLSTQGADEKLFF	TGTGCCAGTAGTCTCTCGACGCAGGGGGCGGACGAAAAACTGTTTTTT
.	TRBD1	TRBV3-1/TRBV3-2	TRBJ1-2	CASSQEDRGSPTF	TGTGCCAGCAGCCAAGAAGACAGGGGTTCTCCCACCTTC
.	.	TRBV7-2	TRBJ2-3	CASSLVRLSTDTQYF	TGTGCCAGCAGCTTAGTTCGGCTTAGCACAGATACGCAGTATTTT
.	.	TRBV5-6	TRBJ1-2	CASIFQTAASSKGYTF	TGTGCCAGCATCTTCCAAACAGCAGCTTCCAGTAAAGGCTACACCTTC
.	TRBD2	TRBV11-3	TRBJ2-3	CASSLEGGSDTQYF	TGTGCCAGCAGCTTAGAGGGGGGGTCGGATACGCAGTATTTT
.	.	TRBV19	TRBJ2-1	CASSLETQGKPYNEQFF	TGTGCCAGTAGTCTAGAGACTCAGGGTAAACCCTACAATGAGCAGTTCTTC
few	TRBD2	TRBV25-1	TRBJ2-7	CASGPGLAGAYEQYF	TGTGCCAGCGGTCCGGGACTAGCGGGGGCCTACGAGCAGTACTTC
.	.	TRBV7-2	TRBJ1-1	CASSVDRTTEAFF	TGTGCCAGCAGCGTAGACAGAACCACTGAAGCTTTCTTT
.	.	TRBV7-8	TRBJ2-2	CASSLLPYNTGELFF	TGTGCCAGCAGTCTGCTTCCCTATAACACCGGGGAGCTGTTTTTT
.	.	TRBV2	TRBJ1-5	CASSEEAGNQPQHF	TGTGCCAGCAGTGAAGAGGCGGGAAATCAGCCCCAGCATTTT
.	.	TRBV12-5	TRBJ1-2	CASGLIPIHLF	TGTGCTAGTGGTTTAATCCCCATTCACCTCTTC
.	TRBD2	TRBV28	TRBJ2-7	CASSPPQAGTTYEQYF	TGTGCCAGCAGTCCTCCCCAAGCCGGGACTACTTACGAGCAGTACTTC
.	.	TRBV12-3/TRBV12-4	TRBJ1-1	CASRQYRSEAFF	TGTGCCAGCAGACAATACAGGTCTGAAGCTTTCTTT
medium-sized	TRBD1	TRBV30	TRBJ1-2	CAFRGLGYTF	TGTGCCTTCAGGGGGCTTGGCTACACCTTC
.	.	TRBV5-5	TRBJ2-7	CASSLVGQFYEQYF	TGTGCCAGCAGCTTGGTCGGGCAGTTCTACGAGCAGTACTTC
.	TRBD1	TRBV5-1	TRBJ1-6	CASSYDRAGMALHF	TGCGCCAGTTCATACGACAGGGCAGGGATGGCCCTCCACTTT
.	.	TRBV7-2	TRBJ1-2	CASSLEGINYGYTF	TGTGCCAGCAGCTTAGAGGGGATTAACTATGGCTACACCTTC
.	.	TRBV4-3	TRBJ2-2	CASSQGLRNTGELFF	TGCGCCAGCAGCCAAGGACTCAGGAACACCGGGGAGCTGTTTTTT
.	TRBD1	TRBV2	TRBJ1-3	CASRASGTGHRNTIYF	TGTGCCAGCAGGGCTTCCGGGACAGGGCATAGAAACACCATATATTTT
.	.	TRBV18	TRBJ1-3	CASSPLSGNTIYF	TGTGCCAGCTCACCACTGTCTGGAAACACCATATATTTT
.	.	TRBV3-1/TRBV3-2	TRBJ2-6	CASRGEGGQRSSGANVLTF	TGTGCCAGCAGGGGAGAAGGAGGGCAGCGATCCTCTGGGGCCAACGTCCTGACTTTC
once	.	TRBV15	TRBJ1-4	CATSRAQSFNEKLFF	TGTGCCACCAGCAGAGCCCAGTCGTTTAATGAAAAACTGTTTTTT
.	.	TRBV5-1	TRBJ1-6	CASSLEQGGYNSPLHF	TGCGCCAGCAGCTTAGAGCAGGGCGGATATAATTCACCCCTCCACTTT
.	.	TRBV7-3	TRBJ2-3	CASSPGRGRRTDTQYF	TGTGCCAGCAGTCCAGGCCGGGGACGGCGCACAGATACGCAGTATTTT
.	.	TRBV6-5	TRBJ1-5	CASSPRDSNQPQHF	TGTGCCAGCTCTCCCAGGGACTCCAATCAGCCCCAGCATTTT
.	.	TRBV27	TRBJ1-6	CASSLSRHSPLHF	TGTGCCAGCAGTTTAAGCAGGCATTCACCCCTCCACTTT